The next 4 T cell receptor beta chains were all read from a single sample in a study of T cells after yellow fever vaccination. In TCRdb, the 5' RACE reads were re-called with MiXCR into one record per CDR3 protein. The repertoire consists of tens of thousands of distinct CDR3 sequences, with 6.5% to 9% occurring once and the leading ten covering 36%. The sample consisted of CD8+ T cells sorted from PBMCs, taken 15 days after the yellow fever booster vaccination. The receptors come from a man younger than 45 who received the YFV17D yellow fever vaccine.

This clonotype was picked up many times. The rearrangement links TRBV2 to TRBJ1-6; D unresolved. Germline-derived CDR1 and CDR2 are SNHLY and FYNNEI. Trimming took off 0 bases at V and 0 bases at J, with 9 bases between the two ends. This CDR3 region has 17 residues. CDR3 sequence reads: CASSEADGSSYNSPLHF. CDR3 coding DNA: TGTGCCAGCAGTGAAGCTGATGGGAGCTCCTATAATTCACCCCTCCACTTT.

This chain uses TRBV27 with TRBJ1-2, with 12 bases aligning to TRBD1. From germline, CDR1 is MNHEY and CDR2 SMNVEV (reference sequence). Unmatched junction bases numbered 5, after V lost 8 bases and J lost 7 bases. The CDR3 has 13 amino acids. CDR3 in amino acids: CASGSGQGAGYTF. The DNA of the CDR3 is TGTGCCAGCGGCTCGGGACAGGGGGCTGGCTACACCTTC.

This clonotype was found many times. This chain connects TRBV4-2 to TRBJ2-1, with D hard to call. The V end lost 1 base, the J end lost 0 bases, and 7 bases lay between the germline ends. The CDR3 totals 15 residues. Germline loops: CDR1 LGHNA, CDR2 YNFKEQ. The CDR3 here is CASSQAVSSYNEQFF. CDR3 DNA: TGTGCCAGCAGCCAAGCGGTTAGCTCCTACAATGAGCAGTTCTTC.

This clonotype was found many times. V and J are TRBV5-1 and TRBJ2-3; TRBD2 agrees at 11 bases. V gave up 2 bases and J gave up 0 bases; unmatched junction bases: 11. CDR1 and CDR2 (germline): SGHRS, YFSETQ. The CDR3 has 19 residues. In nucleotides, the CDR3 is TGCGCCAGCAGCTTTACCGGGACTAGCGGAGGCTTTAGCACAGATACGCAGTATTTT. Protein sequence: CASSFTGTSGGFSTDTQYF.